Detailed here is one T cell receptor (beta chain). Antigen unknown. This specimen belongs to a study of T-cell reconstitution after alpha-beta-depleted transplantation in children. Study-wide findings and caveats: From surviving recipient T cells and thymic progenitors came the high day-60 TCRbeta diversity observed in some patients. Newly generated T cells supplied most T-cell counts and diversity one year post-transplant.

TCRbeta library construction was performed incorporating unique molecular identifiers. TCRdb independently ran MiXCR on the PCR reads; one entry per CDR3 protein. The profile shows just under 250,000 distinct CDR3 sequences, around 25% of them singletons. CDR3 length: 18 residues. Losses at the gene ends were 0 bases for V and 0 bases for J; bases not matched to a gene: 6. The germline CDR1 and CDR2 sequences are SGHRS and YFSETQ. Sequenced material: PBMCs, taken before TCRalphabeta/CD19-depleted stem cell transplant. The origin of this receptor is a girl aged 2 to 10 with Fanconi anemia, due to receive a stem cell transplant. The gene calls are TRBV5-1 and TRBJ2-1; 10 bases are a match to TRBD1. The CDR3 spells CASSLAGTGALSYNEQFF. DNA of the CDR3: TGCGCCAGCAGCTTGGCGGGGACAGGGGCCCTCTCCTACAATGAGCAGTTCTTC. Using reference TRBV5-1 and TRBJ2-1 for the parts outside the CDR3, the full variable domain is KAGVTQTPRYLIKTRGQQVTLSCSPISGHRSVSWYQQTPGQGLQFLFEYFSETQRNKGNFPGRFSGRQFSNSRSEMNVSTLELGDSALYLCASSLAGTGALSYNEQFFGPGTRLTVL.